This TCR beta chain was retrieved from a study of cytomegalovirus exposure and HLA in healthy donors (dated 2017 in TCRdb). For the wider study: An earlier analysis of several hundred of the donors reported about 280 Gb of sequence data and roughly 120 million unique TCR beta sequences obtained from approximately 180 million T cells. An early release that covered around 590 HLA-typed donors contained approximately 300 gigabases of sequencing data and about 93 million unique TCR sequences. Among the roughly 430 genotyped donors, 81% belonged to the genetic ancestry cluster associated with self-reported Caucasian donors. The aim of the study was to test whether cataloging public T cell receptors could identify signatures of past pathogen exposure. The study used immunosequencing to profile the T cell repertoires of approximately 690 subjects and linked those repertoires to cytomegalovirus serostatus. In addition to the first cohort of 500 to 850 subjects, a separate validation cohort of some 120 different subjects was used. High-throughput TCR immunosequencing, statistical association of individual TCRs with disease status, and machine learning were combined to predict cytomegalovirus infection status. To study patterns of TCR occurrence, a later analysis re-analyzed previously published TCR beta repertoires from just over 650 donors and added high-resolution HLA genotyping. The later analysis used no new phenotypic data to find candidate immune exposures, relying instead on TCR beta sequences and their occurrence across donors. An earlier analysis of some 500 of the donors used high-throughput TCR beta sequencing to judge whether each TCR beta V gene segment behaved as functional or pseudogenic. Donor age, sex, ethnicity and CMV serostatus were compiled together with the repertoire data. In a later genetic analysis, genome-wide SNP genotypes for about three fifths of the roughly 670 donors were used, and that subset was treated as a discovery cohort. All discovery cohort repertoires had been generated on a single sequencing platform. Both class I and class II loci were covered by HLA typing, at four-digit resolution. Typing coverage varied by locus: roughly 629-630 donors for A, B, C, DRB1 and DQB1; roughly 560 for DQA1; about 600 for DPA1; about 450 for DPB1. About five DR-DQ haplotypes were handled as single units for association and clustering, since linkage in the cohort was strong. Across approximately 420 genotyped donors of the cohort, an average of about 200,000 unique TCR beta nucleotide sequences per donor were sequenced, and around 19% of those sequences were non-productive. General conclusions and limits of the study: Several of the top co-occurrence clusters appeared to be linked to parvovirus B19, influenza, CMV and Epstein-Barr virus, according to a later analysis. This cohort had only TCR beta chains sequenced, and the lack of alpha or paired-chain data limited which features could be detected. The 87-base-pair reads could not distinguish some IMGT-functional V segments, including TRBV6-2 and TRBV6-3, so those segments were excluded. In a later analysis, the rate of TCR association differed among HLA loci, with DRB1 alleles having the most associated TCRs and HLA-C alleles having the fewest. In an earlier analysis of fewer than 750 of the donors, most TCR beta V segments were observed in productive rearrangements about 87% or about 30% of the time, broadly matching IMGT annotations. A group of highly shared sequence variants was considered likely to be a technical artifact of the sequencing pipeline. Strong co-occurrence of HLA alleles, especially DR and DQ, made assigning TCR associations to individual alleles difficult. Compared with the roughly 700-donor mean, donors in an Asian-associated ancestry cluster had fewer N-insertions in productive TCRs, according to a later genetic analysis. Roughly 15 rarely observed V segments, including chromosome 9 orphons, were excluded from the earlier analysis of approximately 500 of the donors because counts were too low. A further reported finding was that TCR beta sequences accurately predicted the HLA-A and HLA-B alleles for most subjects in the first cohort. The presence/absence analyses assumed that sequencing depth was roughly uniform across donors, and that assumption may not be true. The authors suggested that the approach could potentially be extended to other disease states and immunological phenotypes. Three of the identified cytomegalovirus-associated TCR beta chains were confirmed in vitro to be specific for cytomegalovirus antigens. For the cohort, immune exposure information was limited to CMV serostatus. A total of 164 TCR beta chains were listed by the study as associated with cytomegalovirus. According to a later analysis, most CMV-associated TCR beta chains appeared to be HLA-restricted, and the HLA associations seemed to be driven largely by CMV exposure. In both the original and validation cohorts, the classifier was reported to diagnose cytomegalovirus status with high specificity and sensitivity. HLA typing was unavailable for some donors at each locus, so association tests used only the typed subset. Correlated functional status among segregating V segments might reflect linkage disequilibrium, but an unknown experimental factor could not be ruled out. In a later analysis, 16,951 TCR beta sequences were associated with specific HLA alleles at a false discovery rate of 0.05. Across donors, most TCR sequences were observed very rarely, whereas some public TCRs were present in many individuals. A later analysis found that HLA-associated TCR beta chains were more clonally expanded and had lower generation probabilities than equally common non-associated chains. In a later genetic analysis, a missense DCLRE1C variant was associated with V-gene and J-gene trimming of TCR beta chains, and the association was replicated in an independent cohort.

In total, around 600 healthy bone marrow donors made up the cohort. At the time of sampling, every cohort member was nominally healthy, though immune exposures that went unrecorded were likely present. The donor was CMV seropositive and was included in the group of 250 to 300 seropositive cohort members. A peripheral blood sample was collected from each donor, and TCR beta sequencing was performed on peripheral blood mononuclear cells. Genomic DNA extraction from the blood cell samples was performed with the Qiagen DNeasy Blood Extraction Kit. For this clone: Its binding antigen is unknown. Qualities for individual bases were not recorded, and no much larger clone is one base off.

The library was made by the immunoSEQ multiplex PCR assay. For the multiplex PCR, a mixture combining 60 forward primers for TCR Vbeta segments and 13 reverse primers for TCR Jbeta segments was used. The CDR3 region of rearranged TCR beta genes was amplified from genomic DNA with a multiplex PCR assay. The amplified TCR beta libraries were sequenced on the Illumina HiSeq System as 87-base-pair reads. In the authors' own workflow: In a later analysis, around 80 million unique TCR beta chains were counted across the 666 repertoires, and approximately 9.9 million of these chains were shared by at least two donors. Raw reads were error-corrected and collapsed into unique sequences by a nearest-neighbor algorithm in which closely related sequences were merged to remove PCR and sequencing errors. CDR3 sequences were aligned to IMGT reference sequences to assign V, D and J gene segments. Each retained sequence needed at least a six-nucleotide match to both a V gene segment and a J gene segment. A rearrangement was called productive if the CDR3 had no stop codons and remained in frame with V and J, and every other rearrangement was called non-productive. Following IMGT convention, CDR3 was defined as the stretch from the second conserved V-encoded cysteine up to the conserved J-encoded phenylalanine. The earlier analysis of about 570 of the donors excluded any sequence lacking an unambiguous match to a single V gene segment. In an earlier analysis of 587 of the donors, a V segment was called functional when productive rearrangements were above 56.7%, and segregating when the standard deviation between donors exceeded 5%. To diagnose cytomegalovirus status from the catalog of TCR beta chain sequences, a statistical classification framework was built. V and J gene assignment, in a later analysis, came from comparing TCR nucleotide sequences with IMGT/GENE-DB human TR gene sequences. In a later analysis, CDR3 sequences and most-parsimonious VDJ recombination scenarios were assigned using the TCRdist pipeline. In a later analysis, each TCR beta chain was defined by its CDR3 amino acid sequence together with its V-gene family, and reads without a unique V-gene family were excluded. As a way to deal with suspected cross-contamination and a sequencing artifact, a later analysis dropped 450 to 600 nucleotide sequences that were highly shared and had low generation probability. In a later analysis, a clonal expansion index for each public chain was calculated from normalized within-repertoire ranks of inferred template counts. In a later analysis, generation probabilities were computed with a VDJ recombination model fitted to out-of-frame rearrangements, and the resulting probabilities were checked against IGoR. A later analysis scored TCR-TCR, TCR-HLA and TCR-CMV co-occurrence with hypergeometric tests, applying a repertoire-size bias correction to TCR pairs. In a later analysis, false discovery rates were estimated by permuting HLA or CMV assignments 20 times. A later analysis grouped co-occurring TCRs with DBSCAN, adding TCRdist sequence similarity when clustering within HLA-allele-positive subsets. For co-occurrence clustering, repertoires with fewer than 30,000 or more than 120,000 public chains were excluded, along with about five repertoires with anomalous nucleotide sharing. TCRdb mirrors the immuneACCESS table, restricted to in-frame sequences. Some clones are absent from its copies; in checked studies, under half trace to an unresolved V gene, and the reason for the others is unknown. V and J calls and clone size are as listed in that table; D and trimming were resolved from the DNA. Recorded for this sample are approximately 160,000 clones; 75% to 85% of them occurred a single time. Of the sample, roughly 7.4% falls within the top ten clones.

The germline V gene gives CDR1 as MGHRA and CDR2 as YSYEKL. Ends trimmed: V by 3 bases, J by 3 bases; bases unmatched to a gene: 3. The CDR3, cysteine through phenylalanine, is 15 amino acids long. The only DNA kept is the CDR3, 45 bases in frame from the first base. The sequence links TRBV4-1 to TRBJ1-5; TRBD1 agrees with 9 junctional bases. This sequence was found in a male donor in good health and CMV-seropositive. The sample consisted of PBMCs. The DNA reads TGCGCCAGCAGCCAGAGGACAGGGGTCAATCAGCCCCAGCATTTT. Translated, it gives CASSQRTGVNQPQHF.